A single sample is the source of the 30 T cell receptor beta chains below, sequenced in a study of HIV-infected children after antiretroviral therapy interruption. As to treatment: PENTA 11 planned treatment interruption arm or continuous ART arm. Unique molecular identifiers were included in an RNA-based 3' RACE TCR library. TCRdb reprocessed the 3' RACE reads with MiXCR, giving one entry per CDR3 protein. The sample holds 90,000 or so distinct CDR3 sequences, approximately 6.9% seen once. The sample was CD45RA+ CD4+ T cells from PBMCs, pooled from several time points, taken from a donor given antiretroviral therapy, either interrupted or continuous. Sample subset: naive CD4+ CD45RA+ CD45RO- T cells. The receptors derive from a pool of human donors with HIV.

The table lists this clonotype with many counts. This CDR3 is CASSLWFGQVTSNSPLHF. The CDR3 DNA reads as TGTGCCAGCAGTTTATGGTTCGGGCAGGTGACTTCCAATTCACCCCTCCACTTT. The rearrangement links TRBV27 to TRBJ1-6; D is unclear. This CDR3 spans 18 amino acids. Between the trimmed V and J ends, which lost 1 base and 7 bases, there was a span of 20 bases. The V gene's germline CDR1 is MNHEY and CDR2 SMNVEV (reference sequence).

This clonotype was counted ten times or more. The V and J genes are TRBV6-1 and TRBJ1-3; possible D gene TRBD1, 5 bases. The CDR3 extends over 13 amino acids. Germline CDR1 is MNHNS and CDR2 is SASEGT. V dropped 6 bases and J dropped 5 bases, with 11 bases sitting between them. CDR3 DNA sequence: TGTGCCAGCAGAGGGGCAGGGAGAAACACCATATATTTT. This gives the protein CASRGAGRNTIYF.

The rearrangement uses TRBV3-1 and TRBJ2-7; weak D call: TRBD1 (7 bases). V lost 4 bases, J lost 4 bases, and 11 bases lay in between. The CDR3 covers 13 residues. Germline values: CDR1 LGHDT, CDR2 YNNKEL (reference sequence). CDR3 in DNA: TGTGCCAGCAGCCGCGGGACAGCTTACGAGCAGTACTTC. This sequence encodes CASSRGTAYEQYF.

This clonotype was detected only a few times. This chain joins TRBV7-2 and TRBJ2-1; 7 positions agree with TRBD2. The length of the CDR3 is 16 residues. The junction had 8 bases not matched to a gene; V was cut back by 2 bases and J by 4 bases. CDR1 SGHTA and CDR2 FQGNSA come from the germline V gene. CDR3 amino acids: CASSLSFAGVYNEQFF. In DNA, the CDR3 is TGTGCCAGCAGCTTATCCTTTGCGGGGGTTTACAATGAGCAGTTCTTC.

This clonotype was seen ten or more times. The CDR3 here is CSVEGSGTGDEAFF. CDR3 nucleotide sequence: TGCAGCGTTGAAGGGTCCGGGACAGGCGATGAAGCTTTCTTT. V is TRBV29-1 and J is TRBJ1-1; 8 bases are a match to TRBD1. The ends lost 1 base at V and 7 bases at J; junction bases unmatched: 8. The CDR3 spans 14 residues. The V gene's germline CDR1 is SQVTM and CDR2 ANQGSEA.

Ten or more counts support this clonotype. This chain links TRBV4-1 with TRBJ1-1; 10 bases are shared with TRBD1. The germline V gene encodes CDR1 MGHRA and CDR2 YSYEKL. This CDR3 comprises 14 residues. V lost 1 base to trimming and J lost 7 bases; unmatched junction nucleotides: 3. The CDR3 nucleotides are TGCGCCAGCAGCCAAGTGACAGGGGGCTTTGAAGCTTTCTTT. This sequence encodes CASSQVTGGFEAFF.

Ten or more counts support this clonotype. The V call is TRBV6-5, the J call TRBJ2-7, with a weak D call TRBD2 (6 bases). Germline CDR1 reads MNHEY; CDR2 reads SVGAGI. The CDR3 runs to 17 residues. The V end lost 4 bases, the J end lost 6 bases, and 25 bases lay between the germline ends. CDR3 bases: TGTGCCAGCAGTTCGTCTTTCTTGGCGGGATACTCAAGCGAGCAGTACTTC. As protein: CASSSSFLAGYSSEQYF.

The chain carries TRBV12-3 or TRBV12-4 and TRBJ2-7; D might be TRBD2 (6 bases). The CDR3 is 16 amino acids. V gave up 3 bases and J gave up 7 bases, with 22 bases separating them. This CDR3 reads CASSFSPGLGRWEQYF. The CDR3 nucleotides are TGTGCCAGCAGTTTCTCCCCGGGACTGGGGCGATGGGAGCAGTACTTC.

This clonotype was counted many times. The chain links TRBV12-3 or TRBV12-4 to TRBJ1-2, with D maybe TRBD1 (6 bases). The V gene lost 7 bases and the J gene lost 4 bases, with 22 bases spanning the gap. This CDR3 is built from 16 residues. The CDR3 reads CASTFLGSGAGYGYTF. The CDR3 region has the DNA TGTGCCAGCACCTTCCTCGGGTCGGGGGCAGGCTATGGCTACACCTTC.

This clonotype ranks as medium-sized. The CDR3 DNA is TGTGCCAGCAGCTTAGAGAGGGTCGGGACAATCAACTATGGCTACACCTTC. It codes for CASSLERVGTINYGYTF. The V gene is TRBV7-8, the J gene TRBJ1-2; D may be TRBD1 (6 bases). V was cut by 1 base and J by 2 bases, with 17 bases left in between. CDR1 is SGHVS, CDR2 FQNEAQ, per germline. The CDR3 consists of 17 residues.

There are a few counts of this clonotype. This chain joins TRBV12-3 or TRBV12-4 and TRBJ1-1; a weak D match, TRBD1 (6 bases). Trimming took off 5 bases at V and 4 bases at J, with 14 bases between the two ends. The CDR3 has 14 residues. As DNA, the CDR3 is TGTGCCAGCAGTCCGGAGGGGGGGCCCACTGAAGCTTTCTTT. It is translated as CASSPEGGPTEAFF.

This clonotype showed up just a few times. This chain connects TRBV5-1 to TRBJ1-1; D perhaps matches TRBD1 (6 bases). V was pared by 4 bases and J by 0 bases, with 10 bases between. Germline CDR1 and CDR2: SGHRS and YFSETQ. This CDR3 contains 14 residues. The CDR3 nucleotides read TGCGCCAGCAGCCGTGGACAGTTGAACACTGAAGCTTTCTTT. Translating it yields CASSRGQLNTEAFF.

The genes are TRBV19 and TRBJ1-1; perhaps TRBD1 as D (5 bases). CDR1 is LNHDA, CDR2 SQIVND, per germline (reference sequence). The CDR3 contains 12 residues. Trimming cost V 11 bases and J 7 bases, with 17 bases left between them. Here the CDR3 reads CARFRVKGEAFF. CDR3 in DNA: TGTGCCCGCTTCAGGGTGAAGGGTGAAGCTTTCTTT.

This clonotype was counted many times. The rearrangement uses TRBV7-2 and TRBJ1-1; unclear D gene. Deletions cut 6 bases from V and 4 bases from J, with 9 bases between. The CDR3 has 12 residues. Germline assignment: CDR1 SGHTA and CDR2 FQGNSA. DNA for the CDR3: TGTGCCAGCAGTAAGGACCTCACTGAAGCTTTCTTT. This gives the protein CASSKDLTEAFF.

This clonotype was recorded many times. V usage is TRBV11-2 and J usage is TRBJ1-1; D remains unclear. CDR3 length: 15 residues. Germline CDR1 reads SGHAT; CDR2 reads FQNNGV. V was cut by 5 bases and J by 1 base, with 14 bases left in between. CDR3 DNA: TGTGCCAGCAGCCTTTTCTCTGGTCCGAACACTGAAGCTTTCTTT. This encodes CASSLFSGPNTEAFF.

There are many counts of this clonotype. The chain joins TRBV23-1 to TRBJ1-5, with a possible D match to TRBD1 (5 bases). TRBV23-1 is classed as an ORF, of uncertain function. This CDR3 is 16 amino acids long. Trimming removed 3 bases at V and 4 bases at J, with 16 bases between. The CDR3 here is CASSHHPSRVNQPQHF. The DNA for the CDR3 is TGCGCCAGCAGTCATCACCCCTCCAGGGTAAATCAGCCCCAGCATTTT.

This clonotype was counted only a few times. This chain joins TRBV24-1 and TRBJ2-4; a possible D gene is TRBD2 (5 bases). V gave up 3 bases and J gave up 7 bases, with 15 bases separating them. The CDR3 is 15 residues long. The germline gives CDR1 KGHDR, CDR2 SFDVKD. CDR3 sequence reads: CATSDRPPRENIQYF. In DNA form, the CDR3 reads TGTGCCACCAGTGATCGCCCCCCAAGGGAGAACATTCAGTACTTC.

CDR3 bases: TGTGCCATCAGTGGCCGGAACACTGAAGCTTTCTTT. Its translation is CAISGRNTEAFF. The chain is built from TRBV10-3 and TRBJ1-1; D gene unclear. CDR3 size: 12 residues. Germline assignment: CDR1 ENHRY and CDR2 SYGVKD. V was trimmed by 4 bases and J by 1 base, leaving 4 bases between them.

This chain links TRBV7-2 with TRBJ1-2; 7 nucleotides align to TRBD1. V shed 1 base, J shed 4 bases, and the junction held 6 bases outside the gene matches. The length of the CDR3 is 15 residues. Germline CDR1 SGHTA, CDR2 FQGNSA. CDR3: CASSLGDRDSYGYTF. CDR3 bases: TGTGCCAGCAGCTTAGGTGACAGGGATAGCTATGGCTACACCTTC.

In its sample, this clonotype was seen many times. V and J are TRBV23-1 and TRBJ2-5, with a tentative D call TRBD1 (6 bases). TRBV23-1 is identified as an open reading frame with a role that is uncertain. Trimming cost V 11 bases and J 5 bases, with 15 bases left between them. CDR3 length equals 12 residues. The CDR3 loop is CAVGRGEETQYF. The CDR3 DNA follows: TGCGCCGTAGGCAGGGGTGAGGAGACCCAGTACTTC.

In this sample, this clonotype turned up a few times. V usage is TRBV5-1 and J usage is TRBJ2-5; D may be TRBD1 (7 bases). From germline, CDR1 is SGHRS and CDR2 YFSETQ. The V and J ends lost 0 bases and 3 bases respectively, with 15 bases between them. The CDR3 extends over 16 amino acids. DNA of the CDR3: TGCGCCAGCAGCTTGGTGGGCAGGGGGACTGAAGAGACCCAGTACTTC. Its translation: CASSLVGRGTEETQYF.

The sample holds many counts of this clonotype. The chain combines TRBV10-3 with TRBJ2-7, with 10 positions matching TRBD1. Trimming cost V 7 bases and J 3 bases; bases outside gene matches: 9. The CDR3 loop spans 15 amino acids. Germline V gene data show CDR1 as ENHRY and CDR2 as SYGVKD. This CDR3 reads CAITRGQGLSYEQYF. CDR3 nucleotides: TGTGCCATCACACGGGGACAGGGGTTAAGCTACGAGCAGTACTTC.

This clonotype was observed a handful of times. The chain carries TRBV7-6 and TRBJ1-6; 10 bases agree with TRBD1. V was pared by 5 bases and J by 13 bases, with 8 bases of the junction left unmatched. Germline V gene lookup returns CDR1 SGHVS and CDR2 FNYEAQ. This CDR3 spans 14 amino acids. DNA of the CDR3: TGTGCCAGCAGCCCCGGGACAGGGGTTCCCCCCCTCCACTTT. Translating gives CASSPGTGVPPLHF.

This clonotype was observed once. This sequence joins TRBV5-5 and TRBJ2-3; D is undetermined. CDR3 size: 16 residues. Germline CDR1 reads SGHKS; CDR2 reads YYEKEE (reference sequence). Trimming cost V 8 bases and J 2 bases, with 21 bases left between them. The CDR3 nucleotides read TGTGCCAGTAGTACACGAAAAATATCTATCACAGATACGCAGTATTTT. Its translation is CASSTRKISITDTQYF. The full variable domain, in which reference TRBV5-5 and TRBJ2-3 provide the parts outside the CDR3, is DAGVTQSPTHLIKTRGQQVTLRCSPISGHKSVSWYQQVLGQGPQFIFQYYEKEERGRGNFPDRFSARQFPNYSSELNVNALLLGDSALYLCASSTRKISITDTQYFGPGTRLTVL.

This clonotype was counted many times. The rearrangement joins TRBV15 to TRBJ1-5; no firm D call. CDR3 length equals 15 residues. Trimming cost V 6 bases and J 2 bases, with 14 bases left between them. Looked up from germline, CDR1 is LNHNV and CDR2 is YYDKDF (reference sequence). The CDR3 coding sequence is TGTGCCACCAGGGAAGGGCGGTGGGGCAATCAGCCCCAGCATTTT. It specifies CATREGRWGNQPQHF.

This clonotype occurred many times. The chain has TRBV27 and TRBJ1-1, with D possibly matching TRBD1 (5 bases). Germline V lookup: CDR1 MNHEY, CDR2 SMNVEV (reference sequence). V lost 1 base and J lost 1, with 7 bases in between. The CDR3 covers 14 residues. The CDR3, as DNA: TGTGCCAGCAGTTTATTGGGGGGGAACACTGAAGCTTTCTTT. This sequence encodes CASSLLGGNTEAFF.

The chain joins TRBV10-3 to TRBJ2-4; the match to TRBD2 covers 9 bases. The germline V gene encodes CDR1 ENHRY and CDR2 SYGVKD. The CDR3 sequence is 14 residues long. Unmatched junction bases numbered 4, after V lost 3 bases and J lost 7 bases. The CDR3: CAISDLAGLNIQYF. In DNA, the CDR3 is TGTGCCATCAGTGACCTAGCGGGGTTGAACATTCAGTACTTC.

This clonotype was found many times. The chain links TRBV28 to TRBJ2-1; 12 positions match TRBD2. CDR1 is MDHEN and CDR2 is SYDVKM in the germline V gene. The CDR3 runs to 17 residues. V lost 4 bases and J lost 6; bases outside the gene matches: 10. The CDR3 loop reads CASSSLRLAGELNEQFF. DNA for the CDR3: TGTGCCAGCAGTTCCCTTCGACTAGCGGGGGAACTCAATGAGCAGTTCTTC.

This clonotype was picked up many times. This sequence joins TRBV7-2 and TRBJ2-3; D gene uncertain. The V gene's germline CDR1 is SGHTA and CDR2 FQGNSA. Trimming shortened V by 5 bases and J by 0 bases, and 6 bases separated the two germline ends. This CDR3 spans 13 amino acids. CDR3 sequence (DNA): TGTGCCAGCAGCGTCCAAAGCACAGATACGCAGTATTTT. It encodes CASSVQSTDTQYF. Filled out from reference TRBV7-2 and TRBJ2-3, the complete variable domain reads GAGVSQSPSNKVTEKGKDVELRCDPISGHTALYWYRQSLGQGLEFLIYFQGNSAPDKSGLPSDRFSAERTGGSVSTLTIQRTQQEDSAVYLCASSVQSTDTQYFGPGTRLTVL.

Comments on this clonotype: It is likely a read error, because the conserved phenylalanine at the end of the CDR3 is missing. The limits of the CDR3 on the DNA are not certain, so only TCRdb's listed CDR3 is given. The CDR3 spells CASSFLMTS. V gene TRBV5-5 combines with J gene TRBJ2-7; the table assigns TRBD2, which was not confirmed against the DNA. The CDR3 length equals 9 residues, ends included. Germline lookup yields CDR1 SGHKS and CDR2 YYEKEE (reference sequence).